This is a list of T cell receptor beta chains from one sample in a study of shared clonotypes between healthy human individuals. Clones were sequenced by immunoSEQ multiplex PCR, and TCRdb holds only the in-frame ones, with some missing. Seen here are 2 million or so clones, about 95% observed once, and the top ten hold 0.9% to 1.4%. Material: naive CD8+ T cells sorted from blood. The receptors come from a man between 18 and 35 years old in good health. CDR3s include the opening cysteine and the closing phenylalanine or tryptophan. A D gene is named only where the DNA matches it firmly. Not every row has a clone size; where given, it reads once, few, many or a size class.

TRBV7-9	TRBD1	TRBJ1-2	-	TGTGCCAGCAGCTTGACCGGGACAGGGTCTAACTATGGCTACACCTTC	CASSLTGTGSNYGYTF
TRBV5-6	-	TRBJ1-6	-	TGTGCCAGCAGCTTGGGAACCAGGGACTCCTATAATTCACCCCTCCACTTT	CASSLGTRDSYNSPLHF
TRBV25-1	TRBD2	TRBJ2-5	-	TGTGCCAGCAGTGAATACGAACTAGCGGGGGCCGAGTACTTC	CASSEYELAGAEYF
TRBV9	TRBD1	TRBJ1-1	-	TGTGCCAGCAGCCTTGACAGGGAAGGGGACACTGAAGCTTTCTTT	CASSLDREGDTEAFF
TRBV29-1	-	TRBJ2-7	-	TGCAGCGTTTTCGGTCGGGCGGTCAACGAGCAGTACTTC	CSVFGRAVNEQYF
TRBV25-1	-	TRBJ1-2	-	TGTGCCAGCAGTTGGCGCGGGCCGGCGGGCTATGGCTACACCTTC	CASSWRGPAGYGYTF
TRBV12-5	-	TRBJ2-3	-	TGTGCTAGTGGTTTGTCCATGATGGACTTTATCACAGATACGCAGTATTTT	CASGLSMMDFITDTQYF
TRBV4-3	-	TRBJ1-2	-	TGCGCCAGCAGCCAAGGGGAGGGGGGAGACTATGGCTACACCTTC	CASSQGEGGDYGYTF
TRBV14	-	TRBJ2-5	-	TGTGCCAGCAGCCAAGTGGGCAAGACCCAAGAGACCCAGTACTTC	CASSQVGKTQETQYF
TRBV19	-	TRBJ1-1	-	TGTGCCAGTAGTACGACAGCGAACACTGAAGCTTTCTTT	CASSTTANTEAFF
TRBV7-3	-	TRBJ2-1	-	TGTGCCAGCAGCCCGGACGTATACAATGAGCAGTTCTTC	CASSPDVYNEQFF
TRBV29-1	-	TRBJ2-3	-	TGCAGCGTTGGGGACTACGGACAAAACAGGGGGCAGTATTTT	CSVGDYGQNRGQYF
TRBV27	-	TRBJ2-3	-	TGTGCCAGCAGTTTTGGACGGCTGGATACGCAGTATTTT	CASSFGRLDTQYF
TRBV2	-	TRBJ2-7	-	TGTGCCGGAACAGGGTACTCCTACTCCTACGAGCAGTACTTC	CAGTGYSYSYEQYF
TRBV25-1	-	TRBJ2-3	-	TGTGCCAGGACTAGCACAGATACGCAGTATTTT	CARTSTDTQYF
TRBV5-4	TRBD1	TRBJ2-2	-	TGTGCCAGCAGCATACCGGGACAGGGTCCCGGGGAGCTGTTTTTT	CASSIPGQGPGELFF
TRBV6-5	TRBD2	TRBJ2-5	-	TGTGCCAGCAGAGCCGCCTGGAGGGAGGGTGAGACCCAGTACTTC	CASRAAWREGETQYF
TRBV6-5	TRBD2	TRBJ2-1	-	TGTGCCAGCAGTTATGGCGGGAGCTCCTACAATGAGCAGTTCTTC	CASSYGGSSYNEQFF
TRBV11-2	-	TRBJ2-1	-	TGTGCCAGCAGCCCCTGGCAGGGTGAATTGGAGCAGTTCTTC	CASSPWQGELEQFF
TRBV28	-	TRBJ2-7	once	TGTGCCAGCAGTTGGAACAGAATGAGCTCCTACGAGCAGTACTTC	CASSWNRMSSYEQYF
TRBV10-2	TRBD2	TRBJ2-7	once	TGCGCCAGCAGTGAGTCGAGTGGACTAGCGGGGGTGACCGCGCACTTC	CASSESSGLAGVTAHF
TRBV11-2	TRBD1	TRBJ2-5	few	TGTGCCAGCAGAGGACAGGGGGCCCCGACCCAGTACTTC	CASRGQGAPTQYF
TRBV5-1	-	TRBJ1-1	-	TGCGCCAGCAGCTTGACGGAGAACACTGAAGCTTTCTTT	CASSLTENTEAFF
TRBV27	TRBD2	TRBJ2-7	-	TGTGCCGTCGGGGGGGGAAGGGGAGGTCTATCCTACGAGCAGTACTTC	CAVGGGRGGLSYEQYF
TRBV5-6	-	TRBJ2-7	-	TGTGCCAGCAGCTTGGTGGTACGGCCGGATCTCATCCACGAGCAGTACTTC	CASSLVVRPDLIHEQYF
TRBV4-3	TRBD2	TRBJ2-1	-	TGCGCCAGCAGCCAAGATTCGGCTAGCGGGACATACAATGAGCAGTTCTTC	CASSQDSASGTYNEQFF
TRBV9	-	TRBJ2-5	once	TGTGCCAGCAGCGCCGACCATCCCGAAGAGACCCAGTACTTC	CASSADHPEETQYF
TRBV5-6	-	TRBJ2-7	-	TGTGCCAGCAGCTTGGGGGGACTTGAATACGAGCAGTACTTC	CASSLGGLEYEQYF
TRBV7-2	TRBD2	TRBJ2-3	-	TGTGCCAGCAGCTTAGTAGCGGGGGGGCAGACAGATACGCAGTATTTT	CASSLVAGGQTDTQYF
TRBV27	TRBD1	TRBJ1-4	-	TGTGCCAGTACCTCGACAGGGGGGAATGAAAAACTGTTTTTT	CASTSTGGNEKLFF
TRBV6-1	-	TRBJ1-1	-	TGTGCCAGCAGAGGGGGGGGTTGGAACACTGAAGCTTTCTTT	CASRGGGWNTEAFF
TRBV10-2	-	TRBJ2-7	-	TGCGCCAGCACGGCGGCAGGCTACGAGCAGTACTTC	CASTAAGYEQYF
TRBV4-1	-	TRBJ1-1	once	TGCGCCAGCAGCCAAGTAATACGAAGGAACACTGAAGCTTTCTTT	CASSQVIRRNTEAFF
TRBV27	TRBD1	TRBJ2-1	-	TGTGCCAGCAGGGGGACAGGGAACAATGAGCAGTTCTTC	CASRGTGNNEQFF
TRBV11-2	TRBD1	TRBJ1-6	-	TGTGCCAGCAGCTTAACAGGGGGCAATTCACCCCTCCACTTT	CASSLTGGNSPLHF
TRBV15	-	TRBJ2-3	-	TGTGCCACCAGCAGGGGGGCAGATACGCAGTATTTT	CATSRGADTQYF
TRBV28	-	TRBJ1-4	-	TGTGCCAGCAGTTTAACCCCAGGTACAACTAATGAAAAACTGTTTTTT	CASSLTPGTTNEKLFF
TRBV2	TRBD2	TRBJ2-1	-	TGTGCCAGCAGTGAGTTAGCGGGAGCCAATGAGCAGTTCTTC	CASSELAGANEQFF
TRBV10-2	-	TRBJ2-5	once	TGCGCCAGCAGTGAGGTTCGGGGGGCTCAAGAGACCCAGTACTTC	CASSEVRGAQETQYF
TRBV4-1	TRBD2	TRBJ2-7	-	TGCGCCAGCAGCCAAGGCCCTACTAGCGGGTTCTCCTACGAGCAGTACTTC	CASSQGPTSGFSYEQYF
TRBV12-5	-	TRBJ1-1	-	TGTGCTAGTGGTTTCGGGGGCTCGGAAGCTTTCTTT	CASGFGGSEAFF
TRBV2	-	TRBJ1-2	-	TGTGCCAGCAGTGAAGGGCAGGGAGCTAACTATGGCTACACCTTC	CASSEGQGANYGYTF
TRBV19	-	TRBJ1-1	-	TGTGCCAGTAGTATTGTTAGGGGCGACACTGAAGCTTTCTTT	CASSIVRGDTEAFF
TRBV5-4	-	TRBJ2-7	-	TGTGCCAGCAGCCCCCGACTCGATCCCGGACACGAGCAGTACTTC	CASSPRLDPGHEQYF
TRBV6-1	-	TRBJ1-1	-	TGTGCCAGCAGTGAAGGCCGTATAGAAGCTTTCTTT	CASSEGRIEAFF
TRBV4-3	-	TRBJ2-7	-	TGCGCCAGCAGCCCGTGGATTACCTACGAGCAGTACTTC	CASSPWITYEQYF
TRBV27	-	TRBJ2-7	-	TGTGCCAGCAGTTTCTCAGCGGGCGAAAGCTCCTACGAGCAGTACTTC	CASSFSAGESSYEQYF
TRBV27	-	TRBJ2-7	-	TGTGCCAGCTCCGATAACTACGAGCAGTACTTC	CASSDNYEQYF
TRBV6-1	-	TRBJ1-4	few	TGTGCCAGCAGTGAAGCGCGGAACAGCAATAATGAAAAACTGTTTTTT	CASSEARNSNNEKLFF
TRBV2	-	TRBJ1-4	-	TGTGCCAGCAGTGAGGAGGGGCTAACTAATGAAAAACTGTTTTTT	CASSEEGLTNEKLFF
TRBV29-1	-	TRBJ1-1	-	TGCAGAAACCACGTAAAAGCTTTCTTT	CRNHVKAFF
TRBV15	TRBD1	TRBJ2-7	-	TGTGCCACCAGCAGAGACAGGGGGACAGGGGAGCAGTACTTC	CATSRDRGTGEQYF
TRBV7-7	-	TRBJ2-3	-	TGTGCTAGCAGCTTAGATCAGGGAGATACGCAGTATTTT	CASSLDQGDTQYF
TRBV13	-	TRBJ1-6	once	TGTGCCAGCAGCTTGGGGGGAACACCCCTCCACTTT	CASSLGGTPLHF